This T cell receptor beta chain is drawn from a study of T-cell reconstitution after alpha-beta-depleted transplantation in children. Study-wide findings and caveats: Once a year had passed after transplant, T-cell counts and diversity came mostly from newly produced T cells.

During its preparation, the TCRbeta library received unique molecular identifiers. TCRdb recomputed calls from the PCR reads with MiXCR, one row per CDR3 protein. The profile shows some 260,000 distinct CDR3 sequences, more than 20% of them singletons. CDR3 length equals 15 residues. V dropped 4 bases and J dropped 6; count of bases not matched to a gene: 10. Germline V gene data show CDR1 as DFQATT and CDR2 as SNEGSKA (reference sequence). To note about this clonotype: Its antigen is not known.

The specimen was PBMCs, mostly from graft donor cells, collected 360 days after TCRalphabeta/CD19-depleted stem cell transplant. The clonotype was recovered from a female patient aged 2 to 10 who had a stem cell transplant for congenital amegakaryocytic thrombocytopenia, so the T cells may come from the graft donor. The J gene is TRBJ2-1, the V gene TRBV20-1; TRBD2 matches 9 bases. The CDR3 sequence is CSAMPGLASPNEQFF. The CDR3 bases are TGCAGTGCTATGCCGGGACTAGCATCCCCCAATGAGCAGTTCTTC.